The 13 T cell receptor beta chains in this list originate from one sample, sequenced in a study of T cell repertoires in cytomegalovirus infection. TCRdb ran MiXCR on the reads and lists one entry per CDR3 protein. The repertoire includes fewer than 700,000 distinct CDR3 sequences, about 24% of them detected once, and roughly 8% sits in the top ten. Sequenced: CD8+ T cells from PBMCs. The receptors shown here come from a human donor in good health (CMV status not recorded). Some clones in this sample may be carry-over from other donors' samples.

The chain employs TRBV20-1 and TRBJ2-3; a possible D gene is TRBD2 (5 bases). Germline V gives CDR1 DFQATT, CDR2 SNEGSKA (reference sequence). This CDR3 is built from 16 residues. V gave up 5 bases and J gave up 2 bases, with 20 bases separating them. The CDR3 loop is CSADESEGFSTDTQYF. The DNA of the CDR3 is TGCAGTGCTGATGAGAGTGAGGGATTCTCCACAGATACGCAGTATTTT.

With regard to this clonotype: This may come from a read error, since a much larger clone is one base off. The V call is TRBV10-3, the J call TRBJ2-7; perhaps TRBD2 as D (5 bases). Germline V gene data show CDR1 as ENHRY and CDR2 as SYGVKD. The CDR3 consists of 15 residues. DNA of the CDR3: TGTGCCATCAGTGAGATAGCGCTGCTGTCCTACAAGCAGTACTTC. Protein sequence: CAISEIALLSYKQYF.

The CDR3 reads CASSLHSDEQFF. CDR3 in DNA: TGTGCCAGCAGCCTCCATAGCGATGAGCAGTTCTTC. The chain has TRBV3-1 and TRBJ2-1, with D possibly being TRBD2 (5 bases). This CDR3 has 12 residues. V gave up 4 bases and J gave up 8 bases, with 9 bases separating them. The germline CDR1 and CDR2 sequences are LGHDT and YNNKEL (reference sequence).

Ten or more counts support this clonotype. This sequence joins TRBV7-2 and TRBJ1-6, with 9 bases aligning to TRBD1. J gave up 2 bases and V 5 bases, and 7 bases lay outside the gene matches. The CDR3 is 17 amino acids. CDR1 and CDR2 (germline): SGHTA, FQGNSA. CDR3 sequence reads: CASSPGTGRAYNSPLHF. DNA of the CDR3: TGTGCCAGCAGCCCCGGGACAGGGCGGGCCTATAATTCACCCCTCCACTTT.

The CDR3 sequence is CSANQGTYGYTF. The CDR3 nucleotides are TGCAGTGCTAATCAGGGCACCTATGGCTACACCTTC. The chain joins TRBV20-1 to TRBJ1-2, with a weak D call TRBD1 (5 bases). Trimming left V 4 bases short and J 4 bases short, with 10 bases between. The CDR3 length is 12 residues. From germline, CDR1 is DFQATT and CDR2 SNEGSKA (reference sequence).

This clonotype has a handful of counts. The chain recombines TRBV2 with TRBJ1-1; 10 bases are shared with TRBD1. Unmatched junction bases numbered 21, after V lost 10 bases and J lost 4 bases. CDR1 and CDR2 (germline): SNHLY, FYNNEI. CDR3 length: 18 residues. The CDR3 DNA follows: TGTGCCACCCCCGCGGACCGGGACAGGGGTAGGTTGGGCACTGAAGCTTTCTTT. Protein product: CATPADRDRGRLGTEAFF.

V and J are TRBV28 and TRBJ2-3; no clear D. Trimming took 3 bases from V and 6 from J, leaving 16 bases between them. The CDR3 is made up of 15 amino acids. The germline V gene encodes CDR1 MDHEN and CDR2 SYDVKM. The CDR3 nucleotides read TGTGCCAGCAGTTTTTCAGACCAGCGACTGGATACGCAGTATTTT. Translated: CASSFSDQRLDTQYF.

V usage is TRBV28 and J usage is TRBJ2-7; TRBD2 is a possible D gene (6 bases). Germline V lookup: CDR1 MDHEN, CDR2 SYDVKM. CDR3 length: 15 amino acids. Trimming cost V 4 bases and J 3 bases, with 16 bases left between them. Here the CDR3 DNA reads TGTGCCAGCAGTTCAAAGGTAGCGGTATACTACGAGCAGTACGTC. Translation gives CASSSKVAVYYEQYV.

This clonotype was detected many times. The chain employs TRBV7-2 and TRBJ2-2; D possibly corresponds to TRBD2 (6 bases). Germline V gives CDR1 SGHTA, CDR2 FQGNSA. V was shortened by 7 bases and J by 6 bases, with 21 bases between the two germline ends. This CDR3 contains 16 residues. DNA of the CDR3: TGTGCCAGCAAACCGAGACCGTCGGGAGCGGCCGGGGAGCTGTTTTTT. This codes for CASKPRPSGAAGELFF.

The CDR3 DNA sequence: TGTGCCAGTAGTCTCTATCTCGGGGGACCTCGGATACGGGAGACCCAGTACTTC. Its translation: CASSLYLGGPRIRETQYF. The rearrangement links TRBV19 to TRBJ2-5; tentatively, D is TRBD2 (6 bases). The CDR3 sequence is 18 residues long. CDR1 is LNHDA, CDR2 SQIVND, per germline (reference sequence). V lost 5 bases, J lost 5 bases, and 27 bases lay in between.

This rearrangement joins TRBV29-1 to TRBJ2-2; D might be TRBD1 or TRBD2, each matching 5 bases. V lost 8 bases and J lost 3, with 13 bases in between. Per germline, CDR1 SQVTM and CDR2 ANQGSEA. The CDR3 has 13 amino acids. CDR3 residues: CSFPRGDTGELFF. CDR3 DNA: TGCAGCTTTCCCCGGGGCGACACCGGGGAGCTGTTTTTT.

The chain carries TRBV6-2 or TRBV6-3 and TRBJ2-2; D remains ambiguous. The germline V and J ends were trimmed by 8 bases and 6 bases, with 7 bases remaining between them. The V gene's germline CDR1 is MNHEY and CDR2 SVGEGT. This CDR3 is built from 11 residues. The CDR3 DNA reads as TGTGCCAGCGGCTTTCCCGGGGAGCTGTTTTTT. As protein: CASGFPGELFF.

CDR3 DNA sequence: TGTGCCAGCAGCTGGGGACTCCAGGGCGAGCAGTACGTC. This encodes CASSWGLQGEQYV. V gene TRBV5-6 combines with J gene TRBJ2-7, with a tentative D call TRBD2 (6 bases). Germline V gene data show CDR1 as SGHDT and CDR2 as YYEEEE. This CDR3 contains 13 residues. Trimming stripped 3 bases from V and 6 bases from J, with 13 bases between.